There are a few counts of the clone carrying this T cell receptor beta chain. What it recognizes is unknown. This sample was included in a study of T cell repertoires in cytomegalovirus infection. Study-level information: Public TCR beta signatures indicated both CMV infection and matching HLA type. Study-wide findings and caveats: Totalled public TCR beta family frequency picked out people who carried CMV plus the relevant HLA. Across the ex vivo response, the dominant clonotypes were HLA-C-restricted CMV-specific TCR beta clonotypes.

Germline V gene lookup returns CDR1 SQVTM and CDR2 ANQGSEA. The CDR3 length is 14 residues. V was trimmed by 0 bases and J by 4 bases, leaving 12 bases between them. A single record per CDR3 protein comes from TCRdb applying MiXCR to the reads. The repertoire holds more than 250,000 distinct CDR3 sequences, with around 13% as singletons. The sequenced material came from PBMCs. This receptor was identified in a human donor in good health (CMV status not recorded). Some clones in this sample may be carry-over from other donors' samples. The chain links TRBV29-1 to TRBJ2-5; D is unresolved. The CDR3 is CSVEDLRVGETQYF. In DNA, the CDR3 is TGCAGCGTTGAAGATCTCCGGGTAGGAGAGACCCAGTACTTC.